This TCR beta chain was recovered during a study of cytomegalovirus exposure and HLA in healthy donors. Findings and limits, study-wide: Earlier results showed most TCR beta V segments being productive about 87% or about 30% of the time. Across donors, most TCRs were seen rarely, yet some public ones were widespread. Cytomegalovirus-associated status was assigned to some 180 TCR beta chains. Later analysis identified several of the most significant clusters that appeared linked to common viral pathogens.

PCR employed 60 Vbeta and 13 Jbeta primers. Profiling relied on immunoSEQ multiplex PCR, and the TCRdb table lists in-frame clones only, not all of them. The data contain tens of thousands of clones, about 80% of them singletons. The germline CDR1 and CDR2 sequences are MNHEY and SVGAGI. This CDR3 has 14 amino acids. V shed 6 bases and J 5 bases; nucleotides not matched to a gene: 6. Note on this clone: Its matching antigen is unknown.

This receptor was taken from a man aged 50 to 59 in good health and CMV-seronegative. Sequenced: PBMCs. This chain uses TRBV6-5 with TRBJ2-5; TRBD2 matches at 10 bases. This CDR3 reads CASRPAGGRETQYF. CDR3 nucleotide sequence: TGTGCCAGCAGGCCAGCGGGGGGGCGGGAGACCCAGTACTTC.